Below are 7 T cell receptor beta chains sequenced from a single sample in a study of T cells after yellow fever vaccination. Each CDR3 protein is one row after TCRdb ran MiXCR on the 5' RACE reads. The table lists about 340,000 distinct CDR3 sequences, 3% to 4.5% of them singletons. This specimen was PBMCs, taken 5 days after the yellow fever booster vaccination. The origin of the receptors is a man between 18 and 35 years old who received the YFV17D yellow fever vaccine.

This clonotype has just a few counts. The chain carries TRBV18 and TRBJ1-3; D may be TRBD1 (5 bases). Germline loops: CDR1 KGHSH, CDR2 LQKENI. Trimming took off 5 bases at V and 2 bases at J, with 13 bases between the two ends. The CDR3 runs to 15 residues. This chain's CDR3 is CASSAGTDPGNTIYF. The CDR3 DNA reads as TGTGCCAGCTCAGCCGGGACGGACCCTGGAAACACCATATATTTT.

This clonotype was detected only a few times. J is TRBJ2-1 and V is TRBV5-6; D may correspond to TRBD1 or TRBD2 (6 bases each). The CDR3 sequence is 15 residues long. The V end lost 3 bases, the J end lost 8 bases, and 18 bases lay between the germline ends. In germline, CDR1 is SGHDT, CDR2 YYEEEE. The CDR3 nucleotides are TGTGCCAGCAGCTACCCGGGGGCATACGCGCATGAGCAGTTCTTC. Protein product: CASSYPGAYAHEQFF.

The rearrangement links TRBV10-3 to TRBJ2-6; D not certain. CDR1 is ENHRY and CDR2 is SYGVKD in the germline V gene. Between the trimmed V and J ends, which lost 0 bases and 1 base, there was a span of 7 bases. This CDR3 has 16 amino acids. The CDR3 region has the DNA TGTGCCATCAGTGAGTCCAGAGGATCTGGGGCCAACGTCCTGACTTTC. It yields the protein CAISESRGSGANVLTF.

This clonotype was seen only a few times. The chain has TRBV11-2 and TRBJ1-2; 8 bases fit TRBD1. Unmatched junction bases numbered 7, after V lost 3 bases and J lost 4 bases. Germline CDR1 reads SGHAT; CDR2 reads FQNNGV. The CDR3 is 15 residues long. This chain's CDR3 is CASSFQGQGTYGYTF. The DNA of the CDR3 is TGTGCCAGCAGCTTTCAAGGACAGGGAACCTATGGCTACACCTTC. Filled out from reference TRBV11-2 and TRBJ1-2, the complete variable domain reads EAGVAQSPRYKIIEKRQSVAFWCNPISGHATLYWYQQILGQGPKLLIQFQNNGVVDDSQLPKDRFSAERLKGVDSTLKIQPAKLEDSAVYLCASSFQGQGTYGYTFGSGTRLTVV.

The V gene is TRBV7-3, the J gene TRBJ2-7; D is ambiguous. The CDR3 extends over 17 amino acids. CDR1 SGHTA and CDR2 FQGTGA come from the germline V gene. The V and J ends lost 5 bases and 5 bases respectively, with 25 bases between them. The CDR3 DNA sequence: TGTGCCAGCAGCCCGAACGTAAAGGGCACCCTCTCGGACGAGCAGTACTTC. Encoded protein: CASSPNVKGTLSDEQYF.

J is TRBJ2-2 and V is TRBV20-1; D is unclear. V was trimmed by 0 bases and J by 0 bases, leaving 8 bases between them. Germline CDR1 and CDR2: DFQATT and SNEGSKA (reference sequence). There are 15 residues in the CDR3. The DNA of the CDR3 is TGCAGTGCTAGAGATAAGGCAGCGAACACCGGGGAGCTGTTTTTT. It codes for CSARDKAANTGELFF.

V usage is TRBV12-3 or TRBV12-4 and J usage is TRBJ2-5; TRBD2 is a possible D gene (6 bases). The CDR3 is 13 amino acids. Deletions cut 8 bases from V and 4 bases from J, with 14 bases between. As DNA, the CDR3 is TGTGCCAGCTGGGCGGGGCGGGGAGAGACCCAGTACTTC. It codes for CASWAGRGETQYF.